The next 5 T cell receptor beta chains were all read from a single sample in a study of OX40 agonist ivuxolimab in advanced cancers. Assay: immunoSEQ multiplex PCR; the TCRdb copy retains only in-frame clones and omits some. The sample contains about 29,000 clones, more than 75% of which appear only once. The sequences come from CD4+ or CD8+ T cells sorted from blood, collected in a trial of the OX40 agonist ivuxolimab. The source of these receptors is an adult with an advanced solid tumor such as melanoma, head and neck, liver or kidney cancer.

The chain couples TRBV12-5 to TRBJ1-1, with 7 nucleotides matching TRBD1. The CDR3 is 16 amino acids. V shed 6 bases and J 1 base; nucleotides not matched to a gene: 11. From germline, CDR1 is LGHNT and CDR2 FRNRAP. This chain's CDR3 is CASGLTGEGENTEAFF. In DNA, the CDR3 is TGTGCTAGTGGATTAACAGGGGAGGGAGAGAACACTGAAGCTTTCTTT.

V usage is TRBV28 and J usage is TRBJ2-7; tentative D call: TRBD1 (6 bases). CDR3 length equals 14 residues. Trimming took 6 bases from V and 3 from J, leaving 15 bases between them. Germline assignment: CDR1 MDHEN and CDR2 SYDVKM. This CDR3 reads CASRETGTNYEQYF. As DNA, the CDR3 is TGTGCCAGCAGGGAAACTGGGACAAACTACGAGCAGTACTTC.

The chain joins TRBV28 to TRBJ1-4; no clear D. There are 14 residues in the CDR3. Germline CDR1 and CDR2: MDHEN and SYDVKM. DNA for the CDR3: TGTGCTACACGTCCCCCCGCAAAGGCCGGAAAACTGTTTTTT. This encodes CATRPPAKAGKLFF.

V usage is TRBV4-1 and J usage is TRBJ1-2; weak D call: TRBD1 (6 bases). CDR1 and CDR2 from the germline V gene are MGHRA and YSYEKL. The V end was cut by 1 base, the J end by 7 bases, with 13 bases between. The CDR3 covers 14 residues. CDR3 DNA: TGCGCCAGCAGCCAAGGCCCAGGGGACCCTGGCTACACCTTC. Translating it yields CASSQGPGDPGYTF.

The chain is built from TRBV19 and TRBJ2-1; D might be TRBD2 (5 bases). Germline values: CDR1 LNHDA, CDR2 SQIVND (reference sequence). V lost 10 bases and J lost 13, with 17 bases in between. CDR3 length: 11 residues. The CDR3 protein is CATRTGKTQFF. CDR3 DNA sequence: TGTGCCACTAGGACTGGTAAAACACAGTTCTTC. Supplemented by reference TRBV19 and TRBJ2-1, the full variable domain reads DGGITQSPKYLFRKEGQNVTLSCEQNLNHDAMYWYRQDPGQGLRLIYYSQIVNDFQKGDIAEGYSVSREKKESFPLTVTSAQKNPTAFYLCATRTGKTQFFGPGTRLTVL.